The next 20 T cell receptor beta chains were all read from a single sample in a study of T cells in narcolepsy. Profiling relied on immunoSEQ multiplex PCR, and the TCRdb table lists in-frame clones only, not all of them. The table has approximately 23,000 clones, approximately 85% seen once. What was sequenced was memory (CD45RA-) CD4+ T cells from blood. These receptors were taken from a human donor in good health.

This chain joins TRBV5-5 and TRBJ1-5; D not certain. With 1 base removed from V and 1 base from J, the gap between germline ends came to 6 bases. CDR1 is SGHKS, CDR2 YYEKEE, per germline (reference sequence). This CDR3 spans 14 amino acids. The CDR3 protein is CASSLKNSNQPQHF. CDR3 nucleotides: TGTGCCAGCAGCTTGAAAAACAGCAATCAGCCCCAGCATTTT.

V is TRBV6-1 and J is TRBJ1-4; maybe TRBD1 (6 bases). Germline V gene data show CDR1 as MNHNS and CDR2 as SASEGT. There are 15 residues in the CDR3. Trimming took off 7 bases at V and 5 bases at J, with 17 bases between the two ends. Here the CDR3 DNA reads TGTGCCAGCAAGAATCTGGACAGTACCAATGAAAAACTGTTTTTT. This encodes CASKNLDSTNEKLFF.

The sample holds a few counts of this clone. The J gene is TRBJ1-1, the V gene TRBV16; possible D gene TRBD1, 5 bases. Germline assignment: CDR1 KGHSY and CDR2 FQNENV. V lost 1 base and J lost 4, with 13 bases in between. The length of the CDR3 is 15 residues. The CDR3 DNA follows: TGTGCCAGCAGCCAATTCGGGGCGGGGGGCACTGAAGCTTTCTTT. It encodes CASSQFGAGGTEAFF.

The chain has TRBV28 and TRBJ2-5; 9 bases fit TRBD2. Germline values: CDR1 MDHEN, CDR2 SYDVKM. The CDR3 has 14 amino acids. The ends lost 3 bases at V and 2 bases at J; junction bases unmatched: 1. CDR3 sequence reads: CASSFSGRQETQYF. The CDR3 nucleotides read TGTGCCAGCAGTTTTAGCGGGAGACAAGAGACCCAGTACTTC.

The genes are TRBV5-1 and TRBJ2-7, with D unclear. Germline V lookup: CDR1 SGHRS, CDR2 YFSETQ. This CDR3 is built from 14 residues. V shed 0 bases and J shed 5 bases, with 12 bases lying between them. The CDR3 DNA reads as TGCGCCAGCAGCTTGGGGAAGGGCGGCAACGAGCAGTACTTC. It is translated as CASSLGKGGNEQYF.

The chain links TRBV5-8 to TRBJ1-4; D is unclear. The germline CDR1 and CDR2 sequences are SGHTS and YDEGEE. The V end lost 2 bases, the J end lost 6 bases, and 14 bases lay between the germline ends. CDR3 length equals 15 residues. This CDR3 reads CASSFIPQGDEKLFF. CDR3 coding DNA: TGTGCCAGCAGCTTCATCCCCCAAGGCGATGAAAAACTGTTTTTT.

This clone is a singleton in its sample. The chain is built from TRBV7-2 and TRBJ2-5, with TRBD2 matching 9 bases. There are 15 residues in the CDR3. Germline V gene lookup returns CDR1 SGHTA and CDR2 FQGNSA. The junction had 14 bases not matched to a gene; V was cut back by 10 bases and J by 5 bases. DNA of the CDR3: TGTGCCACCTCCTCGGCGGGGGGGGCGCTGGAGACCCAGTACTTC. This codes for CATSSAGGALETQYF.

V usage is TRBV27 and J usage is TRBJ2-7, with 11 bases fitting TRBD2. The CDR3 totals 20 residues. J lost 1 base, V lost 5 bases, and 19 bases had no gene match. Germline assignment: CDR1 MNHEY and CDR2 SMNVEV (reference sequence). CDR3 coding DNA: TGTGCCAGCAGTCCCCCAGGCGCAGGGGCGACTAGCGGGAATTCCTACGAGCAGTACTTC. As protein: CASSPPGAGATSGNSYEQYF.

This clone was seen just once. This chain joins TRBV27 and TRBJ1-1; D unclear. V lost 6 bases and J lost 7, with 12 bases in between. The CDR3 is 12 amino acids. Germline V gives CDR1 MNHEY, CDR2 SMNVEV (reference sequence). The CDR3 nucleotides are TGTGCCAGCAGGGTAGCAGCTGGTGAAGCTTTCTTT. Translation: CASRVAAGEAFF.

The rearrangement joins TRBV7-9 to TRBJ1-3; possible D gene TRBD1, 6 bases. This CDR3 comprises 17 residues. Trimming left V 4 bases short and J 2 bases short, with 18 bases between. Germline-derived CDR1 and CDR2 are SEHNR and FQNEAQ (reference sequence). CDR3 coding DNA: TGTGCCAGCAGCTCATCCCTCGGGACACAAGCTGGAAACACCATATATTTT. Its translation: CASSSSLGTQAGNTIYF.

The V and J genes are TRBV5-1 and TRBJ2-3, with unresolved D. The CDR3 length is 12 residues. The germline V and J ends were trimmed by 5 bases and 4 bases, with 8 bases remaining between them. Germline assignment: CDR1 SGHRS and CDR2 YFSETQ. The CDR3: CASREEADTQYF. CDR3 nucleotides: TGCGCCAGCAGAGAGGAAGCAGATACGCAGTATTTT.

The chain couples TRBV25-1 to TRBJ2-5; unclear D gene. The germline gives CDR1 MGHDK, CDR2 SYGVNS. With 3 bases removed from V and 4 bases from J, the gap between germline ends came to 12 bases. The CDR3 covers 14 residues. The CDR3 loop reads CASSDSGPGETQYF. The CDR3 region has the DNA TGTGCCAGCAGTGACTCCGGGCCGGGAGAGACCCAGTACTTC.

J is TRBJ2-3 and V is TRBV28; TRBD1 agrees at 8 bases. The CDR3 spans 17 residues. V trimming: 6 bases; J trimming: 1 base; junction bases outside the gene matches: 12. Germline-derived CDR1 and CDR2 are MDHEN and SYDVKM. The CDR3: CASRSATGDRGTDTQYF. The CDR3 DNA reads TGTGCCAGCAGATCCGCGACAGGGGATCGGGGCACAGATACGCAGTATTTT.

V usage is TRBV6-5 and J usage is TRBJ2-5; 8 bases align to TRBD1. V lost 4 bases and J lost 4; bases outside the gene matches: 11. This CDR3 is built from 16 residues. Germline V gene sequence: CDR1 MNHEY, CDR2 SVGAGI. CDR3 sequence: CASSSVTTGVGETQYF. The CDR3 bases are TGTGCCAGCAGTTCGGTAACGACAGGGGTAGGAGAGACCCAGTACTTC.

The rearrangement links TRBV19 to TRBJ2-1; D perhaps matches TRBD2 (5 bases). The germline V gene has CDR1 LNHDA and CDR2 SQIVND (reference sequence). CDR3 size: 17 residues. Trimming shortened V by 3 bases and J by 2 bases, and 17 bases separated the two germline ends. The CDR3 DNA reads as TGTGCCAGTAGTATCGCTGCTACTAGAGCGGCCTACAATGAGCAGTTCTTC. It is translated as CASSIAATRAAYNEQFF. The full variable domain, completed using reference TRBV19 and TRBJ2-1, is DGGITQSPKYLFRKEGQNVTLSCEQNLNHDAMYWYRQDPGQGLRLIYYSQIVNDFQKGDIAEGYSVSREKKESFPLTVTSAQKNPTAFYLCASSIAATRAAYNEQFFGPGTRLTVL.

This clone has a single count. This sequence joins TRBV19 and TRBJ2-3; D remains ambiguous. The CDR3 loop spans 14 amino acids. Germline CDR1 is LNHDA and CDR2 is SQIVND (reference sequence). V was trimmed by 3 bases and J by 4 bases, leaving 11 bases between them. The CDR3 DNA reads TGTGCCAGTAGTATGCCACCTCCGGCAGATACGCAGTATTTT. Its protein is CASSMPPPADTQYF.

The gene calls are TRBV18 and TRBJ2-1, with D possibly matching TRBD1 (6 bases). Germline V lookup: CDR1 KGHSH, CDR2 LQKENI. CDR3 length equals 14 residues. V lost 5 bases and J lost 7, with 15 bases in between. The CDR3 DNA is TGTGCCAGCTCAAGAGGCAGGGGTGAAAATGAGCAGTTCTTC. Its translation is CASSRGRGENEQFF.

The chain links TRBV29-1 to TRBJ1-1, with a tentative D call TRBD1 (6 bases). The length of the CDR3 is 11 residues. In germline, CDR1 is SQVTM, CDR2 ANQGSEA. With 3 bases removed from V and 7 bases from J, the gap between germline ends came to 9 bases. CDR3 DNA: TGCAGCGTTGAGGGGGCTGTTGAAGCTTTCTTT. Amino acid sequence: CSVEGAVEAFF.

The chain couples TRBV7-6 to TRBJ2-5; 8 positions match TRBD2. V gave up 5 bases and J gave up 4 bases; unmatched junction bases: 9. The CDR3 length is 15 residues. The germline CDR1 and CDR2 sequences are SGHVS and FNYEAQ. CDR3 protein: CASSPLIAGTETQYF. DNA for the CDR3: TGTGCCAGCAGCCCCCTTATAGCGGGAACAGAGACCCAGTACTTC.

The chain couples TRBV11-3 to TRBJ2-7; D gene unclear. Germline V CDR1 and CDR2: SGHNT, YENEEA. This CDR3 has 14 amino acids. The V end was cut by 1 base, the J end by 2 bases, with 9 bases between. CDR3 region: CASSLGSGTYEQYF. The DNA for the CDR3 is TGTGCCAGCAGCTTAGGTTCCGGAACCTACGAGCAGTACTTC.